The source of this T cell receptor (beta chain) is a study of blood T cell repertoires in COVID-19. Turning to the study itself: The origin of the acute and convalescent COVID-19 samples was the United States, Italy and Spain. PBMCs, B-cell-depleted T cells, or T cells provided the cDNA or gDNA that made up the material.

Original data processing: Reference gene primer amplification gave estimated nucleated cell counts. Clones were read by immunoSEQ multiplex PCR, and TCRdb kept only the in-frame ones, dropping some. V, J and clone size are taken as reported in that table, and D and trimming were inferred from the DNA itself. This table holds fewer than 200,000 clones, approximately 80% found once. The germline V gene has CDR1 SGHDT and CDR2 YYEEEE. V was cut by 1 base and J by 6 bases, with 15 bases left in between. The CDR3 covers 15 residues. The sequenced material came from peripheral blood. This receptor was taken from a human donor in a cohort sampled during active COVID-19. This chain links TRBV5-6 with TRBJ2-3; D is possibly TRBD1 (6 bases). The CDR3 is CASSLWDTSADTQYF. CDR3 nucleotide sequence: TGTGCCAGCAGCTTGTGGGACACCTCGGCGGATACGCAGTATTTT.